This T cell receptor beta chain was obtained from a study of CD8 T cells in Susac syndrome. TCR beta sequencing was performed on blood CD8+ and CD4+ T cells. Random hexamers primed reverse transcription of about 0.5 to 1 ug RNA. TCRdb passed the immunoSEQ multiplex PCR reads through MiXCR, listing each CDR3 protein once. Among 150,000 to 200,000 distinct CDR3 sequences listed, more than 90% were seen once. This receptor was identified in a human donor in good health. Source material: CD4+ T cells from PBMCs.

This chain's CDR3 is CASSVLPGPYEQYF. CDR3 in DNA: TGTGCCAGCAGCGTATTGCCCGGTCCCTACGAGCAGTACTTC. The gene calls are TRBV9 and TRBJ2-7; D gene ambiguous. Trimming removed 1 base from V and 2 bases from J, with 10 bases in between. CDR1 and CDR2 from the germline V gene are SGDLS and YYNGEE. This CDR3 is 14 amino acids long.